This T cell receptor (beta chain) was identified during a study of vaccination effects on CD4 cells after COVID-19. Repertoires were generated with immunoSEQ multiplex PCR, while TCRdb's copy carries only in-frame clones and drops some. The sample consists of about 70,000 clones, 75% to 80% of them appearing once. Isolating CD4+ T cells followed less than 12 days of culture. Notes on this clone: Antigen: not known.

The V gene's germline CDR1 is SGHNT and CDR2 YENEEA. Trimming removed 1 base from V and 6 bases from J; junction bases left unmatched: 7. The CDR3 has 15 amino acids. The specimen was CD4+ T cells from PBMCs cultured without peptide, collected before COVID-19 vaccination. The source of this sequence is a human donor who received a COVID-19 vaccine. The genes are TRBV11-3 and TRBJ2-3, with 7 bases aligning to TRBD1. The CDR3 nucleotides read TGTGCCAGCAGCTTAGGCTGGACAGGAGGCGATACGCAGTATTTT. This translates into CASSLGWTGGDTQYF.